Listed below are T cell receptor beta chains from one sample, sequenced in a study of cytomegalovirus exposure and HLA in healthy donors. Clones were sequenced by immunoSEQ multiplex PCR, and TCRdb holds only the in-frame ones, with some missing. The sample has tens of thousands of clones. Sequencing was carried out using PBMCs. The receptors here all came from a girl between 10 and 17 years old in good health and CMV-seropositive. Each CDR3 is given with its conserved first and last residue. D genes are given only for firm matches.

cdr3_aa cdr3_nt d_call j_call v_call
CASSRQVMNTEAFF TGTGCCAGCAGCCGCCAGGTAATGAACACTGAAGCTTTCTTT NA TRBJ1-1 TRBV6-5
CASTNGGQGSDTQYF TGTGCCAGTACCAACGGGGGACAGGGTTCAGATACGCAGTATTTT TRBD1 TRBJ2-3 TRBV19
CASSQRAGGLYEQFF TGCGCCAGCAGCCAGCGAGCGGGGGGGCTGTATGAGCAGTTCTTC TRBD2 TRBJ2-1 TRBV4-3
CASSPGVDTDTQYF TGTGCCAGTAGTCCCGGGGTTGACACAGATACGCAGTATTTT NA TRBJ2-3 TRBV19
CASSATGYNEQFF TGTGCCAGTAGTGCGACTGGGTACAATGAGCAGTTCTTC NA TRBJ2-1 TRBV19
CASSPPLVYGYTF TGTGCCAGCTCACCACCTTTAGTTTATGGCTACACCTTC NA TRBJ1-2 TRBV18
CASSYSMPAEETQYF TGTGCCAGCAGTTACTCGATGCCCGCTGAGGAGACCCAGTACTTC NA TRBJ2-5 TRBV6-5
CASSLLWEDDTYEQYF TGTGCCAGCAGCTTACTCTGGGAGGACGACACCTACGAGCAGTACTTC NA TRBJ2-7 TRBV7-3
CASSLDRNQPQHF TGCGCCAGCAGCTTGGACAGGAATCAGCCCCAGCATTTT NA TRBJ1-5 TRBV5-1
CASSLRGEYYGYTF TGTGCCAGCAGCTTGCGGGGGGAGTACTATGGCTACACCTTC NA TRBJ1-2 TRBV5-4
CASSQQVNYGYTF TGTGCCAGCAGCCAACAGGTTAACTATGGCTACACCTTC NA TRBJ1-2 TRBV27
CASTPGAVSGNTIYF TGTGCCAGCACCCCTGGGGCTGTCTCTGGAAACACCATATATTTT NA TRBJ1-3 TRBV28
CASSVAAGGADTQYF TGTGCCAGCAGCGTGGCGGCAGGGGGAGCGGATACGCAGTATTTT TRBD1 TRBJ2-3 TRBV9
CASSMGQPMNTEAFF TGTGCCAGCAGCATGGGGCAGCCCATGAACACTGAAGCTTTCTTT NA TRBJ1-1 TRBV9
CASSLPGTGGTYEQYF TGTGCCAGCAGCCTGCCCGGGACAGGAGGGACCTACGAGCAGTACTTC TRBD1 TRBJ2-7 TRBV5-4
CASSPLANGGLYGYTF TGTGCCAGCAGCCCCTTAGCGAATGGGGGACTATATGGCTACACCTTC NA TRBJ1-2 TRBV5-4
CASSHRYLSHTDTQYF TGCGCCAGCAGCCATCGCTACCTATCTCACACAGATACGCAGTATTTT NA TRBJ2-3 TRBV4-3
CASSYRGNTEAFF TGTGCCAGCAGTTACCGGGGGAACACTGAAGCTTTCTTT NA TRBJ1-1 TRBV6-6
CASSLGPSPDTQYF TGCGCCAGCAGCTTGGGGCCTAGCCCAGATACGCAGTATTTT NA TRBJ2-3 TRBV5-1
CASSFAGAEDTQYF TGTGCCAGCAGTTTCGCGGGTGCCGAGGATACGCAGTATTTT NA TRBJ2-3 TRBV27
CASSRDRRSEQYF TGTGCCAGCAGCCGGGACAGAAGATCCGAGCAGTACTTC TRBD1 TRBJ2-7 TRBV7-2
CASSPQGGNSPLHF TGTGCCAGTAGTCCTCAAGGGGGAAATTCACCCCTCCACTTT NA TRBJ1-6 TRBV19
CASSGGSSNQPQHF TGTGCCAGCTCCGGGGGGAGTAGCAATCAGCCCCAGCATTTT NA TRBJ1-5 TRBV27
CASSYSVDSNSPLHF TGTGCCAGCAGTTACTCGGTCGACAGTAATTCACCCCTCCACTTT NA TRBJ1-6 TRBV6-5
CASSRRDSIYNEQFF TGTGCCAGCAGTAGGCGCGACAGCATCTACAATGAGCAGTTCTTC NA TRBJ2-1 TRBV25-1
CASSLPLGGYTF TGTGCCAGCAGCTTGCCGCTCGGTGGCTACACCTTC NA TRBJ1-2 TRBV11-2
CASSYPEGEQYF TGTGCCAGCAGTTACCCCGAGGGCGAGCAGTACTTC NA TRBJ2-7 TRBV6-6
CSVGLGLEQYF TGCAGCGTTGGATTGGGACTTGAGCAGTACTTC NA TRBJ2-7 TRBV29-1
CASSLGGPGNTIYF TGTGCCAGCAGCTTGGGGGGGCCTGGAAACACCATATATTTT NA TRBJ1-3 TRBV7-3
CASSLTSGGLSYEQYF TGTGCCAGCAGCCTGACTAGCGGGGGTCTTTCCTACGAGCAGTACTTC TRBD2 TRBJ2-7 TRBV7-3
CASSKMGQRYTEAFF TGTGCCAGCAGCAAGATGGGACAGAGATACACTGAAGCTTTCTTT NA TRBJ1-1 TRBV21-1
CASSYSLQADTQYF TGTGCCAGCAGTTACTCCCTCCAGGCAGATACGCAGTATTTT NA TRBJ2-3 TRBV6-5
CASSYSADSPLHF TGTGCCAGCAGTTACTCCGCGGATTCACCCCTCCACTTT NA TRBJ1-6 TRBV6-5
CASSPSPTPNEKLFF TGTGCCAGCAGCCCCAGCCCGACTCCGAATGAAAAACTGTTTTTT NA TRBJ1-4 TRBV7-6
CASSSKRDTDTQYF TGTGCCAGCAGCTCAAAGCGGGACACAGATACGCAGTATTTT TRBD2 TRBJ2-3 TRBV5-4
CASSEGQGNLYGYTF TGTGCCAGCAGCGAGGGACAGGGAAATCTTTATGGCTACACCTTC TRBD1 TRBJ1-2 TRBV9
CASSYSTGRPGEAFF TGTGCCAGCAGTTACTCAACAGGAAGGCCAGGAGAAGCTTTCTTT NA TRBJ1-1 TRBV6-5
CASSREKGGLGAYNEQFF TGTGCCAGCAGCCGAGAAAAAGGGGGACTAGGGGCCTACAATGAGCAGTTCTTC TRBD2 TRBJ2-1 TRBV4-2
CASSLGEKDAEQYF TGTGCCAGCAGCTTGGGGGAGAAAGACGCCGAGCAGTACTTC NA TRBJ2-7 TRBV5-6
CAWRRDTAGGNPYQENQYF TGTGCCTGGAGAAGGGACACGGCGGGGGGGAACCCGTACCAAGAGAACCAGTACTTC TRBD2 TRBJ2-5 TRBV30
CASNPFSGANVLTF TGCGCCAGCAATCCGTTCTCTGGGGCCAACGTCCTGACTTTC NA TRBJ2-6 TRBV5-1
CASKADRYTGELFF TGTGCCAGCAAGGCTGACAGGTACACCGGGGAGCTGTTTTTT NA TRBJ2-2 TRBV6-6
CASSFRLDEQFF TGTGCCAGCAGTTTCCGACTAGATGAGCAGTTCTTC NA TRBJ2-1 TRBV2
CASSRQGAPGDTQYF TGTGCCAGCAGTCGACAGGGGGCGCCCGGAGATACGCAGTATTTT TRBD1 TRBJ2-3 TRBV28
CALNRHGYTF TGTGCCCTAAACAGGCATGGCTACACCTTC NA TRBJ1-2 TRBV30
CASSRPTDILGNTEAFF TGCGCCAGCAGTCGGCCCACGGACATTCTGGGAAACACTGAAGCTTTCTTT NA TRBJ1-1 TRBV23-1
CASSLAGGEAFF TGTGCCAGCAGTTTGGCGGGGGGTGAAGCTTTCTTT NA TRBJ1-1 TRBV28
CASSQDGSREKLFF TGCGCCAGCAGCCAAGATGGTAGTCGGGAAAAACTGTTTTTT NA TRBJ1-4 TRBV4-1